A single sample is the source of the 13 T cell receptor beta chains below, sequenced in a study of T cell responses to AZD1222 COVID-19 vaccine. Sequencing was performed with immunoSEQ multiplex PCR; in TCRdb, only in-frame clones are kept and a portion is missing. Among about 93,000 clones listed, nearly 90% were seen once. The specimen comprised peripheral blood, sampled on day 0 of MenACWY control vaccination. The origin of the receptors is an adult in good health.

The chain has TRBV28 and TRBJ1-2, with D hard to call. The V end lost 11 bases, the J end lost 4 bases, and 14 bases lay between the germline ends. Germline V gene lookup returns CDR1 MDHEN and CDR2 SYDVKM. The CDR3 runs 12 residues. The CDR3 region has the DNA TGTGCCGTAACCCAAAGGGTCTATGGCTACACCTTC. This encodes CAVTQRVYGYTF.

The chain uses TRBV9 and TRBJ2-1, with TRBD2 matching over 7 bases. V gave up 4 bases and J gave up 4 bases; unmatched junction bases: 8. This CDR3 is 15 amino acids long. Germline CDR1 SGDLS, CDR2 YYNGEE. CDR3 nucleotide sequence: TGTGCCAGCAGCCCCGAGCGGGGAGGGTACAATGAGCAGTTCTTC. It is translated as CASSPERGGYNEQFF.

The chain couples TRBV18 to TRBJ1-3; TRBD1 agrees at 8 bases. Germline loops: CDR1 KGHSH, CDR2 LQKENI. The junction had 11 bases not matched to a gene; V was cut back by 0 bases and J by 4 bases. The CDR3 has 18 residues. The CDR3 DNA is TGTGCCAGCTCACCACCGGGACAGGCGCTGTCGGGCGGAAACACCATATATTTT. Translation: CASSPPGQALSGGNTIYF.

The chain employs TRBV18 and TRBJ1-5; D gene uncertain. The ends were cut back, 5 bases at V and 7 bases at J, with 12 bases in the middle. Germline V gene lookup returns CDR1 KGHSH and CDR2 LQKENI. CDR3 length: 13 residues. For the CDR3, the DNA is TGTGCCAGCTCATACGCGCCCGAGCAGCCCCAGCATTTT. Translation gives CASSYAPEQPQHF.

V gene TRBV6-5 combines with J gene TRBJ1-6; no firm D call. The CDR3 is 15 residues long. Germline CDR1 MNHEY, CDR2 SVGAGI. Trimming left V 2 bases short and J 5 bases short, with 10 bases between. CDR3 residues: CASSYVGQNNSPLHF. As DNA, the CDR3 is TGTGCCAGCAGTTACGTAGGGCAGAATAATTCACCCCTCCACTTT.

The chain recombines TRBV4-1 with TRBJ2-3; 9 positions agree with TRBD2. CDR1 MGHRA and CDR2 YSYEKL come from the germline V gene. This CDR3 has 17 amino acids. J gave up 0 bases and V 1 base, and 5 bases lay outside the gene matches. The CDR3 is CASSQVGAGGSTDTQYF. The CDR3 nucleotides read TGCGCCAGCAGCCAAGTGGGAGCGGGGGGCAGCACAGATACGCAGTATTTT.

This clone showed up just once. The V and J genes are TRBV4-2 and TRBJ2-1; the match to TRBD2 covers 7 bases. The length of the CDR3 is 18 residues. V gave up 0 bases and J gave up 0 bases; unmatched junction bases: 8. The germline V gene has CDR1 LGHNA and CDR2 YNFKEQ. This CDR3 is CASSQEGEAGVSYNEQFF. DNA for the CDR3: TGTGCCAGCAGCCAAGAGGGGGAGGCGGGGGTCTCCTACAATGAGCAGTTCTTC.

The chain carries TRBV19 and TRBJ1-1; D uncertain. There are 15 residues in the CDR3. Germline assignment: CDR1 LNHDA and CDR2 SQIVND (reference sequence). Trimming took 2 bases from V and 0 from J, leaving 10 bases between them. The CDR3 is CASSIYPEMNTEAFF. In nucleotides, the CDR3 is TGTGCCAGTAGTATATATCCAGAGATGAACACTGAAGCTTTCTTT.

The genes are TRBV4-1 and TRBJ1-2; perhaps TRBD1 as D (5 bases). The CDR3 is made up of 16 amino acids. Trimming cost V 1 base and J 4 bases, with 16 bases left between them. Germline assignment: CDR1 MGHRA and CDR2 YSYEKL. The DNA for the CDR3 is TGCGCCAGCAGCCAAGCCGGGACGTCCATCATCTATGGCTACACCTTC. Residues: CASSQAGTSIIYGYTF.

This CDR3 is CAWSVPGAGEKLFF. In nucleotides, the CDR3 is TGTGCCTGGAGTGTACCGGGGGCGGGTGAAAAACTGTTTTTT. The chain is built from TRBV30 and TRBJ1-4, with D possibly matching TRBD1 (6 bases). V was cut by 0 bases and J by 7 bases, with 12 bases left in between. The CDR3 covers 14 residues. Germline CDR1 is GTSNPN and CDR2 is SVGIG (reference sequence).

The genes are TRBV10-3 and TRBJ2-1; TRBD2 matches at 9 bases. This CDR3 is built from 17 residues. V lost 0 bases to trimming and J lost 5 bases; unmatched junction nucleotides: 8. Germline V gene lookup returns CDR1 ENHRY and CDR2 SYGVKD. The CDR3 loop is CAISESFYLAGNNEQFF. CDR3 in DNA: TGTGCCATCAGTGAGTCGTTCTACCTAGCGGGGAACAATGAGCAGTTCTTC.

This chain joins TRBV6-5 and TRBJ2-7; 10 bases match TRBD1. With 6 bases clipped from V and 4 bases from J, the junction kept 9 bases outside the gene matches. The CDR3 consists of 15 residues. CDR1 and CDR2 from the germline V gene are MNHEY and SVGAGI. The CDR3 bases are TGTGCCAGCAGCCCAGGGGGGACAGGGGAGTACGAGCAGTACTTC. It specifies CASSPGGTGEYEQYF.

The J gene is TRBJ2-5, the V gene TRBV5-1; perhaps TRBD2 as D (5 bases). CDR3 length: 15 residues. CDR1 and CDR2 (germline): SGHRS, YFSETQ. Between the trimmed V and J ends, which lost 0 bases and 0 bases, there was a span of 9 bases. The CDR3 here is CASSLGTGYQETQYF. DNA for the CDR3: TGCGCCAGCAGCTTGGGGACGGGGTACCAAGAGACCCAGTACTTC. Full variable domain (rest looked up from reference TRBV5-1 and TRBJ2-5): KAGVTQTPRYLIKTRGQQVTLSCSPISGHRSVSWYQQTPGQGLQFLFEYFSETQRNKGNFPGRFSGRQFSNSRSEMNVSTLELGDSALYLCASSLGTGYQETQYFGPGTRLLVL.